This TCR beta chain comes out of a study of spatial heterogeneity in lung cancer. The CDR3 is made up of 14 amino acids. Germline V gene data show CDR1 as SGHAT and CDR2 as FQNNGV. V lost 1 base and J lost 6, with 9 bases in between. Each CDR3 protein gets one entry after TCRdb re-called the 5' RACE reads with MiXCR. The data hold 10,000 or so distinct CDR3 sequences, with around 9.3% observed a single time. Study-level results: It was found that expanded intratumoral alpha and beta TCR counts tracked tumor mutation counts. Ubiquitous and regional nonsynonymous mutation counts were tracked by ubiquitous and regional expanded TCR counts, respectively. It was estimated that coverage of tumor T cells reached 6% to 8% for alpha chains and roughly 13% for beta chains.

Time point described: sample taken at primary tumor resection. Whole RNA, isolated from tumor, nontumor lung or frozen PBMC, was sequenced without prior sorting. This clonotype was seen a handful of times. Its antigen is currently unknown. The sequence derives from a female donor with early-stage non-small cell lung cancer. The chain is built from TRBV11-2 and TRBJ2-2; D call uncertain. The material sequenced was lung tumor tissue, taken at surgery. The CDR3 sequence: CASSLVLPAGELFF. In DNA form, the CDR3 reads TGTGCCAGCAGCTTAGTTCTGCCGGCCGGGGAGCTGTTTTTT. The whole variable domain, remainder taken from reference TRBV11-2 and TRBJ2-2, is EAGVAQSPRYKIIEKRQSVAFWCNPISGHATLYWYQQILGQGPKLLIQFQNNGVVDDSQLPKDRFSAERLKGVDSTLKIQPAKLEDSAVYLCASSLVLPAGELFFGEGSRLTVL.